This T cell receptor beta chain emerged from a study of cytomegalovirus exposure and HLA in healthy donors. The overall study: Earlier sequencing of 150 million to 200 million T cells yielded 90 million to 140 million unique TCR beta sequences.

The PCR used 60 Vbeta and 13 Jbeta primers. Profiled with immunoSEQ multiplex PCR; TCRdb holds only in-frame clones, not every one. Of 190,000 or so clones listed, roughly 80% are singletons. The receptor was isolated from a boy younger than 18 in good health and CMV-seronegative. Sequencing was carried out using PBMCs.

The CDR3 nucleotides are TGTGCCAGCAGCTTAGGAGCGGGGTCCGGGGAGCTGTTTTTT. Translating it yields CASSLGAGSGELFF. The rearrangement joins TRBV11-3 to TRBJ2-2; 7 bases agree with TRBD2. V lost 1 base to trimming and J lost 6 bases; unmatched junction nucleotides: 2. The CDR3 sequence is 14 residues long. From germline, CDR1 is SGHNT and CDR2 YENEEA. Based on the CDR3 plus reference TRBV11-3 and TRBJ2-2, the full variable domain is EAGVVQSPRYKIIEKKQPVAFWCNPISGHNTLYWYLQNLGQGPELLIRYENEEAVDDSQLPKDRFSAERLKGVDSTLKIQPAELGDSAVYLCASSLGAGSGELFFGEGSRLTVL.